The 2 T cell receptor beta chains in this list originate from one sample, sequenced in a study of cytomegalovirus exposure and HLA in healthy donors. With 60 Vbeta and 13 Jbeta primers, the PCR was carried out. Assay used: immunoSEQ multiplex PCR; TCRdb lists only in-frame clones, some missing. The data contain over 75,000 clones, about 75% of them singletons. Sequenced: PBMCs. The receptor source for this set is a man in his forties in good health and CMV-seropositive.

CDR3 in amino acids: CASGLAGGGRREQYF. The CDR3 bases are TGTGCCAGCGGATTGGCTGGGGGCGGACGTCGCGAGCAGTACTTC. This chain uses TRBV5-4 with TRBJ2-7, with D possibly TRBD1 on 6 matching bases. V was shortened by 7 bases and J by 6 bases, with 23 bases between the two germline ends. The CDR3 loop spans 15 amino acids. In germline, CDR1 is SGHNT, CDR2 YYREEE (reference sequence).

The rearrangement links TRBV27 to TRBJ1-6; no firm D call. Germline loops: CDR1 MNHEY, CDR2 SMNVEV (reference sequence). The CDR3 consists of 19 residues. V gave up 2 bases and J gave up 5 bases, with 22 bases separating them. The CDR3 loop reads CASSLRRGGIKGDNSPLHF. The CDR3 DNA sequence: TGTGCCAGCAGTTTAAGGCGGGGTGGGATTAAGGGAGATAATTCACCCCTCCACTTT.